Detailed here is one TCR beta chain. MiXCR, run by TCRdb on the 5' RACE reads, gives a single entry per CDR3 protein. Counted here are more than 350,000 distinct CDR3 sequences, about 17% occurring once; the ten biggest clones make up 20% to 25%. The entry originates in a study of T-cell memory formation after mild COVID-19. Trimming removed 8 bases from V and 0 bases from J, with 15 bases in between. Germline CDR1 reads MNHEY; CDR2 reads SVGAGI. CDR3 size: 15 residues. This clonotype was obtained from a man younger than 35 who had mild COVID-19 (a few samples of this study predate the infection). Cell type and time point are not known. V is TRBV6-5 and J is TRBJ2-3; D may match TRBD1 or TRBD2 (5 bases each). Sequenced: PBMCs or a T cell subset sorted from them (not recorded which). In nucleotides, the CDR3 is TGTGCCAGCGGCCCCTGGGACGGAAGCACAGATACGCAGTATTTT. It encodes CASGPWDGSTDTQYF.